The clone carrying this T cell receptor (beta chain) has just one count. The sample originates from a study of blood T cell repertoires in COVID-19. This table comes from immunoSEQ multiplex PCR, and its TCRdb copy is limited to in-frame clones, with some not included. The sample lists 350,000 to 450,000 clones, approximately 91% occurring once. V shed 0 bases and J shed 7 bases, with 10 bases lying between them. Germline values: CDR1 SGDLS, CDR2 YYNGEE. There are 13 residues in the CDR3. This clonotype was sampled from a woman aged 40 to 49 who had been exposed to COVID-19. The specimen sequenced was PBMCs or T cells enriched from blood (not recorded which). The chain links TRBV9 to TRBJ1-1, with a tentative D call TRBD1 (6 bases). The CDR3 DNA sequence: TGTGCCAGCAGCGTAGCTACGGACAGTGAAGCTTTCTTT. Residues: CASSVATDSEAFF.